This TCR beta chain came from a study of blood T cell repertoires in COVID-19. Per the original data handling: The assay estimated nucleated cells by amplifying reference gene primers. Produced via immunoSEQ multiplex PCR; TCRdb's table is partial and in-frame only. D and trimming were read from the DNA, whereas the V and J calls and clone size are those reported in that table. The top ten clones hold 3% of a sample with around 180,000 clones, approximately 79% of them seen once. This CDR3 contains 14 residues. Germline V lookup: CDR1 DFQATT, CDR2 SNEGSKA (reference sequence). Trimming took 3 bases from V and 11 from J, leaving 20 bases between them.

This chain uses TRBV20-1 with TRBJ2-1; D is ambiguous. What was sequenced was peripheral blood. The TCR was taken from a woman at least 80 years old with acute or convalescent COVID-19. For the CDR3, the DNA is TGCAGTGCTAGTAATCCCCAAGGCGGTCCTAAGCAGTTCTTC. As protein: CSASNPQGGPKQFF.